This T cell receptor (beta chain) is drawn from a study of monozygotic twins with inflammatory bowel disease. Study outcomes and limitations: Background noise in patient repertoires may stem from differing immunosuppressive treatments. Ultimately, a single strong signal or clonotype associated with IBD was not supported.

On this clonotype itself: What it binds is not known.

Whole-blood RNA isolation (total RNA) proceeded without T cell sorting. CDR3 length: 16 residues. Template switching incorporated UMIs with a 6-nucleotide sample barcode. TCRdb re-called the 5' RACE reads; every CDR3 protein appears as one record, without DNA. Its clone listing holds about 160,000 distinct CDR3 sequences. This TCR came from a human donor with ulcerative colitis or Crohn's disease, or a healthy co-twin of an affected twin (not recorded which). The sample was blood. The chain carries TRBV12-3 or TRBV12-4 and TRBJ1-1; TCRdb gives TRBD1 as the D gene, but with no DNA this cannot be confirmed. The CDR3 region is CASSFPRTLMNTEAFF.